The 15 T cell receptor beta chains given below trace back to one sample, sequenced in a study of glioma-infiltrating T cells after dendritic cell vaccination. The repertoire was sequenced with immunoSEQ multiplex PCR; TCRdb's copy has only in-frame clones and lacks some. The data show about 92,000 clones, with about nine tenths seen just once and 15% to 19% held by the top ten. Material: blood, obtained before dendritic cell vaccination. Receptor source: a human donor with glioblastoma.

The rearrangement joins TRBV7-9 to TRBJ2-4; 7 nucleotides align to TRBD2. CDR3 length: 14 residues. Germline V gives CDR1 SEHNR, CDR2 FQNEAQ (reference sequence). The junction had 1 base not matched to a gene; V was cut back by 5 bases and J by 0 bases. The CDR3 loop reads CASSPSGAKNIQYF. As DNA, the CDR3 is TGTGCCAGCAGCCCTAGCGGAGCCAAAAACATTCAGTACTTC.

V gene TRBV7-3 combines with J gene TRBJ2-1; 13 bases align to TRBD2. The trim removed 0 bases at V and 7 bases at J, leaving 0 bases unmatched. Germline-derived CDR1 and CDR2 are SGHTA and FQGTGA. The CDR3 runs to 15 residues. The CDR3 protein is CASSLTTSGGNEQFF. As DNA, the CDR3 is TGTGCCAGCAGCTTAACGACTAGCGGGGGGAATGAGCAGTTCTTC.

The gene calls are TRBV7-6 and TRBJ1-6; the match to TRBD1 covers 8 bases. This CDR3 comprises 15 residues. Germline V gives CDR1 SGHVS, CDR2 FNYEAQ. The V gene end was trimmed by 0 bases and the J gene end by 7 bases; junction bases not matched to a gene: 2. The CDR3 sequence is CASSLAQGGNSPLHF. The CDR3 region has the DNA TGTGCCAGCAGCTTAGCACAGGGGGGGAATTCACCCCTCCACTTT.

The chain links TRBV7-6 to TRBJ2-5; 7 bases are a match to TRBD2. V was clipped by 4 bases and J by 9 bases; unmatched bases: 11. Germline CDR1 reads SGHVS; CDR2 reads FNYEAQ. This CDR3 is built from 14 residues. CDR3 residues: CASSSSGPRPSQYF. In DNA, the CDR3 is TGTGCCAGCAGCTCTAGCGGCCCTCGCCCTTCCCAGTACTTC.

The V and J genes are TRBV2 and TRBJ1-2; maybe TRBD1 (6 bases). V was clipped by 5 bases and J by 5 bases, with 15 bases between them. Germline CDR1 reads SNHLY; CDR2 reads FYNNEI. This CDR3 comprises 14 residues. The CDR3 is CASSRWTAMYGYTF. The CDR3 DNA is TGTGCCAGCAGTAGATGGACAGCGATGTATGGCTACACCTTC.

The chain couples TRBV7-3 to TRBJ2-4, with a tentative D call TRBD2 (6 bases). The CDR3 covers 17 residues. V lost 0 bases to trimming and J lost 0 bases, with 12 bases between them. CDR1 is SGHTA, CDR2 FQGTGA, per germline. The CDR3 DNA reads TGTGCCAGCAGCTTAACCCGGTCGGGGGAAGCCAAAAACATTCAGTACTTC. Translation: CASSLTRSGEAKNIQYF. Drawing the rest from reference TRBV7-3 and TRBJ2-4, the complete variable domain is GAGVSQTPSNKVTEKGKYVELRCDPISGHTALYWYRQSLGQGPEFLIYFQGTGAADDSGLPNDRFFAVRPEGSVSTLKIQRTERGDSAVYLCASSLTRSGEAKNIQYFGAGTRLSVL.

The chain links TRBV30 to TRBJ2-3, with D possibly being TRBD1 (6 bases). Trimming took off 4 bases at V and 2 bases at J, with 16 bases between the two ends. Germline V CDR1 and CDR2: GTSNPN, SVGIG (reference sequence). The CDR3 totals 15 residues. Here the CDR3 reads CAWTRDQGNTDTQYF. The CDR3 DNA reads TGTGCCTGGACCCGGGACCAGGGGAACACAGATACGCAGTATTTT. Supplemented by reference TRBV30 and TRBJ2-3, the full variable domain reads SQTIHQWPATLVQPVGSPLSLECTVEGTSNPNLYWYRQAAGRGLQLLFYSVGIGQISSEVPQNLSASRPQDRQFILSSKKLLLSDSGFYLCAWTRDQGNTDTQYFGPGTRLTVL.

V and J are TRBV5-6 and TRBJ1-4; D possibly corresponds to TRBD1 (5 bases). Trimming shortened V by 2 bases and J by 8 bases, and 19 bases separated the two germline ends. CDR3 length: 16 residues. Germline lookup yields CDR1 SGHDT and CDR2 YYEEEE. CDR3 in DNA: TGTGCCAGCAGCTTACTACTGGGACTTATCGACGAAAAACTGTTTTTT. It encodes CASSLLLGLIDEKLFF. Based on the CDR3 plus reference TRBV5-6 and TRBJ1-4, the full variable domain is DAGVTQSPTHLIKTRGQQVTLRCSPKSGHDTVSWYQQALGQGPQFIFQYYEEEERQRGNFPDRFSGHQFPNYSSELNVNALLLGDSALYLCASSLLLGLIDEKLFFGSGTQLSVL.

This clone was picked up a small number of times. The rearrangement links TRBV9 to TRBJ2-7, with 9 nucleotides matching TRBD2. Germline-derived CDR1 and CDR2 are SGDLS and YYNGEE. The CDR3 has 18 amino acids. V gave up 2 bases and J gave up 3 bases; unmatched junction bases: 15. In DNA, the CDR3 is TGTGCCAGCAGCGTTGGTCCAGCGGGAGGCAAAATCCACTACGAGCAGTACTTC. It specifies CASSVGPAGGKIHYEQYF.

This clone showed up just once. The chain employs TRBV5-6 and TRBJ2-5; TRBD1 might be the D (5 bases). This CDR3 contains 19 residues. V dropped 1 base and J dropped 1 base, with 23 bases sitting between them. The V gene's germline CDR1 is SGHDT and CDR2 YYEEEE. The CDR3 reads CASSLYRSPPKRGQETQYF. CDR3 coding DNA: TGTGCCAGCAGCTTGTACAGGTCTCCGCCAAAAAGGGGCCAAGAGACCCAGTACTTC.

The rearrangement uses TRBV4-1 and TRBJ2-3, with TRBD2 matching 10 bases. Germline CDR1 and CDR2: MGHRA and YSYEKL. The V gene end was trimmed by 0 bases and the J gene end by 4 bases; junction bases not matched to a gene: 1. This CDR3 is built from 15 residues. The CDR3 loop is CASSQDSGGPDTQYF. The DNA for the CDR3 is TGCGCCAGCAGCCAAGATAGCGGGGGGCCAGATACGCAGTATTTT.

V and J are TRBV30 and TRBJ2-3; D unclear. Trimming removed 3 bases from V and 5 bases from J, with 15 bases in between. The CDR3 length is 14 residues. CDR1 is GTSNPN, CDR2 SVGIG, per germline (reference sequence). This CDR3 reads CAWSPPSLGDTQYF. Written as DNA, the CDR3 is TGTGCCTGGAGCCCCCCCTCCCTAGGAGATACGCAGTATTTT.

This clone was recorded only once. The chain recombines TRBV27 with TRBJ1-2; 8 bases match TRBD1. Germline V gives CDR1 MNHEY, CDR2 SMNVEV (reference sequence). This CDR3 contains 14 residues. The trim removed 6 bases at V and 2 bases at J, leaving 5 bases unmatched. CDR3 residues: CASRSAGGNYGYTF. For the CDR3, the DNA is TGTGCCAGCAGGTCGGCAGGGGGCAACTATGGCTACACCTTC.

The chain has TRBV7-2 and TRBJ2-7; D uncertain. V lost 2 bases to trimming and J lost 0 bases, with 17 bases between them. The CDR3 is 17 amino acids. Looked up from germline, CDR1 is SGHTA and CDR2 is FQGNSA. This CDR3 is CASSLMGAAVASYEQYF. DNA for the CDR3: TGTGCCAGCAGCTTAATGGGTGCGGCAGTAGCCTCCTACGAGCAGTACTTC.

The chain links TRBV5-4 to TRBJ2-7; weak D call: TRBD2 (6 bases). V was cut by 3 bases and J by 3 bases, with 19 bases left in between. CDR3 length: 16 amino acids. CDR1 SGHNT and CDR2 YYREEE come from the germline V gene (reference sequence). The CDR3 DNA reads TGTGCCAGCAGCTACCGGAGGGAGGTGCCAAACTACGAGCAGTACTTC. Translating gives CASSYRREVPNYEQYF.